These T cell receptor beta chains were read from a single sample in a study of T cell changes during pregnancy in multiple sclerosis. Assay: immunoSEQ multiplex PCR; the TCRdb copy retains only in-frame clones and omits some. The sample includes approximately 99,000 clones, about 93% seen only once; the top ten take almost 1%. The sequencing here drew on peripheral blood, taken after pregnancy. The receptors come from a female donor with multiple sclerosis, enrolled in a pregnancy study. Each CDR3 is given with its conserved first and last residue. D genes are given only for firm matches. Not all rows give a size; the values are once, few, many and, for expanded clones, a class.

j_gene,v_gene,abundance,d_gene,CDR3nt,CDR3aa
TRBJ2-7,TRBV7-9,-,-,TGTGCCACTCCGGTCTACGAGCAGTACTTC,CATPVYEQYF
TRBJ2-7,TRBV6-1,-,-,TGTGCCAGCAGTGAAGCTCCGGGGGCCTACGAGCAGTACTTC,CASSEAPGAYEQYF
TRBJ1-4,TRBV5-1,-,-,TGCGCCAGCAGGGACAGTTCAACTAATGAAAAACTGTTTTTT,CASRDSSTNEKLFF
TRBJ2-7,TRBV5-1,-,TRBD1,TGCGCCAGCAGTTACGGACAGGGCTACGAGCAGTACTTC,CASSYGQGYEQYF
TRBJ1-5,TRBV29-1,-,-,TGCAGCGTTGCGGGGGGGATGGGGTCCCAGCATTTT,CSVAGGMGSQHF
TRBJ2-3,TRBV30,-,-,TGTGCCTGGGGGGACACCGGGCTTACCACAGATACGCAGTATTTT,CAWGDTGLTTDTQYF
TRBJ2-7,TRBV2,-,TRBD2,TGTGCCAGCTGGTCTAGCGGGACCTCCTACGAGCAGTACTTC,CASWSSGTSYEQYF
TRBJ2-1,TRBV5-4,-,-,TGTGCCAGCAGCTCGACAGGATCTAATGAGCAGTTCTTC,CASSSTGSNEQFF
TRBJ1-1,TRBV6-5,-,-,TGTGCCAGCATTAGGGCGGGGAAGGGGACTGAAGCTTTCTTT,CASIRAGKGTEAFF
TRBJ2-3,TRBV19,-,-,TGTGCCAGTAGTATCGGGGGGCATTCGGGCACAGATACGCAGTATTTT,CASSIGGHSGTDTQYF
TRBJ2-3,TRBV11-2,-,TRBD2,TGTGCCAGCAGCTTTGGGACTAGGAATACAGATACGCAGTATTTT,CASSFGTRNTDTQYF
TRBJ2-1,TRBV30,-,TRBD2,TGTGCCTGGAGTAGGTCTAGCGGGCCCTCCTACAATGAGCAGTTCTTC,CAWSRSSGPSYNEQFF
TRBJ1-4,TRBV6-1,-,-,TGTGCCAGCAGTGAAGCCGGAGTAGCGGATGAAAAACTGTTTTTT,CASSEAGVADEKLFF
TRBJ1-1,TRBV5-8,-,TRBD1,TGTGCCAGCAGCCGGGGACAGGGGTTCACTGAAGCTTTCTTT,CASSRGQGFTEAFF
TRBJ1-1,TRBV7-8,once,TRBD1,TGTGCCAGCAGCTTCAAAAGTAAGGGGGCGGTAAACACTGAAGCTTTCTTT,CASSFKSKGAVNTEAFF
TRBJ1-2,TRBV9,few,TRBD1,TGTGCCAGCAGCGAACAGGGGGCTAGCGGCTACACCTTC,CASSEQGASGYTF
TRBJ2-3,TRBV6-4,-,TRBD2,TGTGCCAGCAGTGACACTAGCGGCACAGATACGCAGTATTTT,CASSDTSGTDTQYF
TRBJ2-7,TRBV5-1,-,-,TGCGCCAGCAGCTTGCAGGGTGCGTCCTACGAGCAGTACTTC,CASSLQGASYEQYF
TRBJ2-3,TRBV19,-,TRBD2,TGTGCCAGTAGTATGGGGGGGACGGTAACGACAGATACGCAGTATTTT,CASSMGGTVTTDTQYF
TRBJ2-3,TRBV21-1,-,-,TGTGCCAGCAGCAATAATACTAGCGGGAGGGTAGATACGCAGTATTTT,CASSNNTSGRVDTQYF
TRBJ2-2,TRBV6-5,-,TRBD1,TGTGCCAGCAGGCTCGGCAGGGGGTTGGCCGGGGAGCTGTTTTTT,CASRLGRGLAGELFF
TRBJ2-2,TRBV11-2,-,-,TGTGCCAGCAGCTTAAGGAGGAACACCGGGGAGCTGTTTTTT,CASSLRRNTGELFF
TRBJ1-6,TRBV10-1,-,-,TGCGCCAGCAGTGATTTAGTAAATTCACCCCTCCACTTT,CASSDLVNSPLHF
TRBJ1-2,TRBV14,-,-,TGTGCCAGCAGCCAAGATATTATAAGGGAACGGAGGGGATACACCTTC,CASSQDIIRERRGYTF
TRBJ1-5,TRBV6-5,few,TRBD1,TGTGCCAGCTCCCGACAGGGCACCAATCAGCCCCAGCATTTT,CASSRQGTNQPQHF
TRBJ1-2,TRBV5-1,-,-,TGCGCCAGCAGCTTGGGACAGCTGATTAACTATGGCTACACCTTC,CASSLGQLINYGYTF
TRBJ2-5,TRBV5-1,-,-,TGCGCCAGCAGCGCGGGGACAGTGGGACAAGAGACCCAGTACTTC,CASSAGTVGQETQYF
TRBJ2-6,TRBV19,-,-,TGTGCCAGTAGTATCGGCAGTAGACTCTCTGGGGCCAACGTCCTGACTTTC,CASSIGSRLSGANVLTF
TRBJ2-3,TRBV6-1,-,-,TGTGCCACCCATGGAGAATATTCTAGCACAGATACGCAGTATTTT,CATHGEYSSTDTQYF
TRBJ2-5,TRBV18,-,TRBD1,TGTGCCAGCTCACCACAGGGGGCGGTCGAGACCCAGTACTTC,CASSPQGAVETQYF
TRBJ2-1,TRBV2,-,-,TGTGCCAGCAGGTCGCGCCGAGCTACGGGCAATGAGCAGTTCTTC,CASRSRRATGNEQFF
TRBJ1-2,TRBV9,-,-,TGTGCCAGCAGCGTAGAAATCGGGTTGGGCTATGGCTACACCTTC,CASSVEIGLGYGYTF
TRBJ2-2,TRBV11-2,-,-,TGTGCCAGCAGCTTAGTTACCGGGGCGAACACCGGGGAGCTGTTTTTT,CASSLVTGANTGELFF
TRBJ2-5,TRBV2,-,TRBD2,TGTGCCAGCAGCTGGCGGGAGTCAGAGACCCAGTACTTC,CASSWRESETQYF
TRBJ1-3,TRBV7-6,-,-,TGTGCCAGCAGCTTAAGTCAGGACACCATATATTTT,CASSLSQDTIYF
TRBJ2-5,TRBV5-1,-,-,TGCGCCAGCAGCTTGGCCGTCGGGGGTGGGAGAGAGACCCAGTACTTC,CASSLAVGGGRETQYF
TRBJ2-5,TRBV7-9,-,TRBD1,TGTGCCAGCTCTGACAGGGACCAAGAGACCCAGTACTTC,CASSDRDQETQYF
TRBJ2-3,TRBV14,once,TRBD2,TGTGCCAGCAGCCCTCGGACTAGCGGTGGAGATACGCAGTATTTT,CASSPRTSGGDTQYF
TRBJ2-5,TRBV4-3,-,TRBD2,TGCGCCAGCAGCCAAGTGGTTGACAGCGCCCGGGTAGCGGGGACACAAGAGACCCAGTACTTC,CASSQVVDSARVAGTQETQYF
TRBJ2-3,TRBV9,-,-,TGTGCCAGCAGCGTAATGTCTGTCACAGATACGCAGTATTTT,CASSVMSVTDTQYF